The TCR beta chain described here comes from a study of T cell repertoires in aging, cancer and after chemotherapy. Whole-study results and caveats: In cancer patients, declining TCR diversity with age involved lost richness and lost evenness. Compared with age-matched healthy donors, untreated hematological or solid cancer patients showed higher blood TCR clonality.

The V end was cut by 4 bases, the J end by 2 bases, with 9 bases between. Germline CDR1 SQVTM, CDR2 ANQGSEA. CDR3 length: 12 residues. Peripheral blood genomic DNA, not sorted cells or RNA, was the template. Rearranged V-D-J TRB sequences were amplified with a mixed TRB-A/B primer pool. MiXCR, run by TCRdb on the multiplex PCR reads, gives a single entry per CDR3 protein. The sample consists of over 8,500 distinct CDR3 sequences, roughly 30% of them appearing once. Note on this clonotype: Its antigen is undetermined.

Sequenced input: blood. This receptor was obtained from a human donor in good health. The chain links TRBV29-1 to TRBJ2-7; a possible D gene is TRBD1 (6 bases). CDR3 sequence reads: CSVGDTTYEQYF. The CDR3, as DNA: TGCAGCGTTGGGGACACGACCTACGAGCAGTACTTC.